The 20 T cell receptor beta chains reported below all come from one sample, sequenced in a study of T cells in women clearing cervical HPV infection. Sequencing used immunoSEQ multiplex PCR; TCRdb keeps in-frame clones, though not all of them. Recorded here are 35,000 to 45,000 clones; the top ten clones represent under 6.5%. The sequenced sample consisted of blood buffy coat. The source of these receptors is a woman between 18 and 69 years old with a cervical HPV16 infection that either progressed to CIN3+ or cleared (not recorded which).

Regarding this clone: The read finishes 3 residues shy of the CDR3 end, and the germline J gene is used to complete it. V and J are TRBV20-1 and TRBJ1-6, with TRBD1 matching 7 bases. Germline-derived CDR1 and CDR2 are DFQATT and SNEGSKA (reference sequence). The CDR3 contains 14 residues. With V trimmed by 4 bases and J by 6 bases, 6 bases remained unmatched. The covered CDR3 bases are TGCAGTGCTATGGGCGGGACAGCTAATTCACCC. Amino acid sequence: CSAMGGTANSP. Given in full, the CDR3 is CSAMGGTANSPLHF.

A remark on this clone: The read finishes 3 residues shy of the CDR3 end, and the germline J gene is used to complete it. This chain uses TRBV10-3 with TRBJ2-5; weak D call: TRBD2 (6 bases). This CDR3 contains 14 residues. The V gene's germline CDR1 is ENHRY and CDR2 SYGVKD. V was trimmed by 8 bases and J by 0 bases, leaving 13 bases between them. This CDR3 reads CAIGGTPDQETQYF. CDR3 bases read: TGTGCCATCGGGGGGACCCCTGACCAAGAGACC.

Note on this clone: The CDR3 end is not reached by the read, which stops 3 residues before it; the germline J gene fills it in. The rearrangement joins TRBV14 to TRBJ2-4; 7 nucleotides align to TRBD2. Germline lookup yields CDR1 SGHDN and CDR2 FVKESK. CDR3 length: 12 residues. CDR3 sequence reads: CASPGGTPFQYF. CDR3 DNA (partial): TGTGCCAGCCCCGGGGGGACTCCTTTT. Full variable domain (rest looked up from reference TRBV14 and TRBJ2-4): EAGVTQFPSHSVIEKGQTVTLRCDPISGHDNLYWYRRVMGKEIKFLLHFVKESKQDESGMPNNRFLAERTGGTYSTLKVQPAELEDSGVYFCASPGGTPFQYFGAGTRLSVL.

As regards this clone: From the germline J gene comes the end of the CDR3, since the read stops 3 residues before it. V and J are TRBV10-1 and TRBJ2-7, with 9 nucleotides matching TRBD1. Germline V gene data show CDR1 as WNHNN and CDR2 as SYGVQD (reference sequence). V shed 2 bases and J 0 bases; nucleotides not matched to a gene: 5. The CDR3 is 16 amino acids. The CDR3 reads CASSEPLTGGSYEQYF. Partial CDR3 DNA: TGCGCCAGCAGTGAGCCCCTGACAGGGGGCTCCTACGAG.

A word on this clone: The read gets to within 3 residues of the CDR3 end, and the germline J gene fills in the rest. The rearrangement links TRBV7-9 to TRBJ1-2; 8 bases are a match to TRBD1. There are 14 residues in the CDR3. Germline values: CDR1 SEHNR, CDR2 FQNEAQ (reference sequence). The sequenced CDR3 bases are TGTGCCAGCAGCTCCCAGGACAGGGCAAATGAC. This gives the protein CASSSQDRAND. The entire CDR3 reads CASSSQDRANDYTF.

In the case of this clone: The read halts 3 residues ahead of the CDR3 end, with the missing end drawn from the germline J gene. The V call is TRBV7-7, the J call TRBJ2-5; 11 positions agree with TRBD2. CDR3 length: 15 amino acids. Germline lookup yields CDR1 SSHAT and CDR2 FNYEAQ (reference sequence). V gave up 5 bases and J gave up 2 bases; unmatched junction bases: 4. The covered CDR3 bases are TGTGCCAGCAGCCCCCGGACTAGCGGGCAAGAGACC. This translates into CASSPRTSGQET. The full CDR3 reads CASSPRTSGQETQYF.

Notes on this clone: The read terminates 3 residues ahead of where the CDR3 ends, so the germline J gene completes it. V and J are TRBV5-1 and TRBJ2-4; no clear D gene. The CDR3 consists of 12 residues. Germline V gene sequence: CDR1 SGHRS, CDR2 YFSETQ. The CDR3: CASRGAQETQYF. The CDR3 DNA, read in part, is TGCGCCAGCAGGGGCGCACAAGAGACT.

In the case of this clone: The sequenced fragment ends 3 residues before the CDR3 boundary, so the rest is inferred from the germline J gene. The rearrangement links TRBV5-6 to TRBJ1-2; D possibly corresponds to TRBD1 (5 bases). The V end was cut by 5 bases, the J end by 2 bases, with 13 bases between. The CDR3 has 14 residues. Germline CDR1 SGHDT, CDR2 YYEEEE. Here the CDR3 reads CASSIQRGNYGYTF. The part of the CDR3 DNA that was read is TGTGCCAGCAGTATCCAAAGGGGCAACTATGGC.

As for this clone: The sequence runs out 3 residues before the end of the CDR3; the remainder is reconstructed from the germline J gene. V gene TRBV5-1 combines with J gene TRBJ2-3, with D perhaps matching TRBD2 (6 bases). CDR1 is SGHRS, CDR2 YFSETQ, per germline. The CDR3 covers 15 residues. V lost 8 bases to trimming and J lost 0 bases, with 16 bases between them. The CDR3 spells CASGPGLRSTDTQYF. The CDR3 DNA, read in part, is TGCGCCAGTGGACCGGGACTCCGTAGCACAGATACG.

Judged by frequency, this clone is medium-sized. The sequenced fragment ends 3 residues before the CDR3 boundary, so the rest is inferred from the germline J gene. V and J are TRBV18 and TRBJ2-4; the D gene is possibly TRBD1 (6 bases). V was pared by 3 bases and J by 1 base, with 10 bases between. Germline V gives CDR1 KGHSH, CDR2 LQKENI. CDR3 size: 15 residues. The part of the CDR3 DNA that was read is TGTGCCAGCTCACCTATCGACAGGGCCAAAAACATT. Amino acid sequence: CASSPIDRAKNI. The complete CDR3 protein is CASSPIDRAKNIQYF.

The sequenced part of the CDR3 DNA is TGTGCCAGCACCCCTCGACAGGGGGACGAAAAA. Translated: CASTPRQGDEK. The complete CDR3 protein is CASTPRQGDEKLFF. The rearrangement links TRBV7-9 to TRBJ1-4, with TRBD1 matching over 9 bases. The sequence runs out 3 residues before the end of the CDR3; the remainder is reconstructed from the germline J gene. Unmatched junction bases numbered 8, after V lost 7 bases and J lost 8 bases. CDR1 SEHNR and CDR2 FQNEAQ come from the germline V gene (reference sequence). This CDR3 region has 14 residues.

About this clone itself: The CDR3 end is not reached by the read, which stops 3 residues before it; the germline J gene fills it in. This chain connects TRBV5-6 to TRBJ1-6, with D tentatively TRBD1 (6 bases). Looked up from germline, CDR1 is SGHDT and CDR2 is YYEEEE. V dropped 4 bases and J dropped 4 bases, with 12 bases sitting between them. The CDR3 has 15 amino acids. CDR3 residues: CASSVRDIYNSPLHF. CDR3 DNA (partial): TGTGCCAGCAGCGTACGGGACATTTATAATTCACCC.

As regards this clone: The CDR3 end falls 3 residues outside the read, so it is completed with the germline J gene. This sequence joins TRBV5-1 and TRBJ1-3, with TRBD1 matching over 7 bases. Germline values: CDR1 SGHRS, CDR2 YFSETQ. J gave up 6 bases and V 4 bases, and 7 bases lay outside the gene matches. There are 14 residues in the CDR3. CDR3 DNA, as far as it was read: TGCGCCAGCAGCCCCGGGGAGGGGGCAAACACC. It codes for CASSPGEGANT. The whole CDR3 is CASSPGEGANTIYF.

On this clone itself: The CDR3 end lies 3 residues beyond the end of the read and is filled in from the germline J gene. The V and J genes are TRBV7-7 and TRBJ2-1; maybe TRBD2 (6 bases). The CDR3 is 13 residues long. CDR1 and CDR2 from the germline V gene are SSHAT and FNYEAQ (reference sequence). Between the trimmed V and J ends, which lost 5 bases and 5 bases, there was a span of 10 bases. The CDR3: CASSRGLHNEQFF. The sequenced part of the CDR3 DNA is TGTGCCAGCAGCCGGGGACTTCACAATGAG.

About this clone itself: The read is 3 residues too short to cover the CDR3 end, so that end is filled in from the germline J gene. The V and J genes are TRBV15 and TRBJ2-3; maybe TRBD2 (5 bases). V lost 0 bases, J lost 7 bases, and 11 bases lay in between. The CDR3 contains 14 residues. Germline V gene sequence: CDR1 LNHNV, CDR2 YYDKDF (reference sequence). CDR3 DNA, as far as it was read: TGTGCCACCAGCAGAGATCGGGGTTTCTATACG. Translated: CATSRDRGFYT. The entire CDR3 sequence reads CATSRDRGFYTQYF.

Regarding this clone: Coverage ceases 3 residues before the CDR3 finishes, and the germline J gene fills in the end. The V and J genes are TRBV2 and TRBJ1-1, with D possibly TRBD1 on 5 matching bases. CDR1 and CDR2 (germline): SNHLY, FYNNEI. Trimming cost V 3 bases and J 6 bases, with 8 bases left between them. The length of the CDR3 is 12 residues. CDR3 DNA (partial): TGTGCCAGCAGTGACAGGGTCCCTGAA. Residues: CASSDRVPE. In full, the CDR3 is CASSDRVPEAFF.

Details on this clone: The read terminates 3 residues ahead of where the CDR3 ends, so the germline J gene completes it. The rearrangement links TRBV30 to TRBJ2-3, with TRBD2 as a possible D gene (6 bases). CDR3 length: 15 residues. The germline V gene encodes CDR1 GTSNPN and CDR2 SVGIG (reference sequence). CDR3 DNA (partial): TGTGCCTGGAGTGTGTTGCAGGGAGGCAATCAGCCG. Its protein is CAWSVLQGGNQP. The whole CDR3 reads CAWSVLQGGNQPQYF.

Regarding this clone: The read finishes 3 residues shy of the CDR3 end, and the germline J gene is used to complete it. This chain links TRBV6-2 or TRBV6-3 with TRBJ2-1; 11 nucleotides align to TRBD2. Germline CDR1 reads MNHEY; CDR2 reads SVGEGT. This CDR3 contains 15 residues. Losses at the gene ends were 1 base for V and 9 bases for J; bases not matched to a gene: 5. Partial CDR3 DNA: TGTGCCAGCAGTTACTTGGTAGCGGGAGGGCGTGAG. Translation: CASSYLVAGGRE. The full CDR3 protein reads CASSYLVAGGREQFF.

Note on this clone: The read halts 3 residues ahead of the CDR3 end, with the missing end drawn from the germline J gene. V and J are TRBV19 and TRBJ1-1; D uncertain. This CDR3 contains 14 residues. Trimming removed 5 bases from V and 0 bases from J, with 10 bases in between. The germline V gene has CDR1 LNHDA and CDR2 SQIVND (reference sequence). CDR3 region: CASSFTNLNTEAFF. CDR3 DNA, as far as it was read: TGTGCCAGTAGTTTTACAAACCTGAACACTGAA.

About this clone: The CDR3 goes on 3 residues after the read ends, and that part is filled in from the germline J gene. V and J are TRBV6-2 or TRBV6-3 and TRBJ1-5; possible D gene TRBD1, 5 bases. The germline gives CDR1 MNHEY, CDR2 SVGEGT. The V end was cut by 6 bases, the J end by 4 bases, with 10 bases between. The CDR3 extends over 13 amino acids. CDR3 amino acids: CASSPTVNQPQHF. The CDR3 bases that were read are TGTGCCAGCAGCCCGACAGTAAATCAGCCC.